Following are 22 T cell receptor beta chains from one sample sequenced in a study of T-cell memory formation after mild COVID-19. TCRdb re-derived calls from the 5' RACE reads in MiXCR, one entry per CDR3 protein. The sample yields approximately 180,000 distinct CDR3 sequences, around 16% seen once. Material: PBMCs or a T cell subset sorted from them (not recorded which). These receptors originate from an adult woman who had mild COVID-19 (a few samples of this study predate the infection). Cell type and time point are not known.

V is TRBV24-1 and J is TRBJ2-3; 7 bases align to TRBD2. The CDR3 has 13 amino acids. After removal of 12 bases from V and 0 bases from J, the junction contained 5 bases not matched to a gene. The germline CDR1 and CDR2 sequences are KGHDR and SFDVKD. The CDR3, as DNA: TGTGCCTCCGGGGAGGGGAGCACAGATACGCAGTATTTT. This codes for CASGEGSTDTQYF.

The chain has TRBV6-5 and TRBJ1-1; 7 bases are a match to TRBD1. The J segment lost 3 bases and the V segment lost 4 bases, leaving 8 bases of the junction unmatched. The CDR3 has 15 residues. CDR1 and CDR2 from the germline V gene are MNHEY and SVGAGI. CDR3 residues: CASSFGGTAYTEAFF. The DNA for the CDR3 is TGTGCCAGCAGTTTTGGTGGGACAGCCTACACTGAAGCTTTCTTT.

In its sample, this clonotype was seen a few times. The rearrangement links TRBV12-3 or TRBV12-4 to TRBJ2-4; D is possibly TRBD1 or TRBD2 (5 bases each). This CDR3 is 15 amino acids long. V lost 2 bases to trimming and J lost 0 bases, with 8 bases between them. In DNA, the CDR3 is TGTGCCAGCAGTTTACCCGGGACAGCCAAAAACATTCAGTACTTC. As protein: CASSLPGTAKNIQYF.

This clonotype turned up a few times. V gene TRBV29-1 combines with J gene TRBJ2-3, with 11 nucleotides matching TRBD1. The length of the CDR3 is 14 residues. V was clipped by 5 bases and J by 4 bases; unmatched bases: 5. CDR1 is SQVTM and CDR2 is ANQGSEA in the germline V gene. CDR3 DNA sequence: TGCAGCGTTCGGGGGGGACAGGGGGCAGATACGCAGTATTTT. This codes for CSVRGGQGADTQYF.

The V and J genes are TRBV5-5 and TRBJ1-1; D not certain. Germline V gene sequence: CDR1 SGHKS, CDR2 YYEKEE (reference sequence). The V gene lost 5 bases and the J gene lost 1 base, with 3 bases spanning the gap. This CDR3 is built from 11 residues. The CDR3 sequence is CASRSNTEAFF. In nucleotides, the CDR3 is TGTGCCAGCAGGTCGAACACTGAAGCTTTCTTT.

The CDR3 DNA reads TGTGCCACCGGCCGGGACCACACAGATACGCAGTATTTT. Its protein is CATGRDHTDTQYF. J is TRBJ2-3 and V is TRBV15; D may be TRBD1 or TRBD2 (5 bases each). Germline loops: CDR1 LNHNV, CDR2 YYDKDF (reference sequence). Trimming removed 8 bases from V and 2 bases from J, with 11 bases in between. The CDR3 is 13 residues long.

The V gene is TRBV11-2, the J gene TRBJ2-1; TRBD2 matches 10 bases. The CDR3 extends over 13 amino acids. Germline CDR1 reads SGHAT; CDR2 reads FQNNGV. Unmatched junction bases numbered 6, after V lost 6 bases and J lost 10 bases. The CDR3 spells CASRFPGLAEQFF. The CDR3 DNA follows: TGTGCCAGCAGATTTCCGGGACTAGCGGAGCAGTTCTTC. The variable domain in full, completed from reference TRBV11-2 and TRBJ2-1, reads EAGVAQSPRYKIIEKRQSVAFWCNPISGHATLYWYQQILGQGPKLLIQFQNNGVVDDSQLPKDRFSAERLKGVDSTLKIQPAKLEDSAVYLCASRFPGLAEQFFGPGTRLTVL.

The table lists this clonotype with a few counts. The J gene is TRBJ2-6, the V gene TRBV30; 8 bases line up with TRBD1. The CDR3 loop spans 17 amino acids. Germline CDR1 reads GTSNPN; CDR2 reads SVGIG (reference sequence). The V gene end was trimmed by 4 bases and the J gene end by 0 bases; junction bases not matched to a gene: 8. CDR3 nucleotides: TGTGCCTGGATAGACAGGGGCAGCGCCTCTGGGGCCAACGTCCTGACTTTC. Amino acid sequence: CAWIDRGSASGANVLTF.

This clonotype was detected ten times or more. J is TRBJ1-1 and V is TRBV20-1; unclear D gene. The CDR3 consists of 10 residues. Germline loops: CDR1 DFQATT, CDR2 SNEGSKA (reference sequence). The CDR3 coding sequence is TGCGCCCCAGGAAACACTGAAGCTTTCTTT. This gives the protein CAPGNTEAFF.

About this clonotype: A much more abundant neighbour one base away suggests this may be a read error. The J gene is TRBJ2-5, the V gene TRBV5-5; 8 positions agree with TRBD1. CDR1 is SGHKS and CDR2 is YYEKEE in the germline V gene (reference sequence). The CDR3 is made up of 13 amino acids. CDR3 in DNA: TGTGACAGCAGCGGTGGACAGGGAGAGACCCAGTACTTC. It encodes CDSSGGQGETQYF.

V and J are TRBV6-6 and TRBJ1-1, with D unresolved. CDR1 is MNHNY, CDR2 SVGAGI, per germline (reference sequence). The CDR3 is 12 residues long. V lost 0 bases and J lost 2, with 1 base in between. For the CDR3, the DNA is TGTGCCAGCAGTTACTCAAACACTGAAGCTTTCTTT. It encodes CASSYSNTEAFF.

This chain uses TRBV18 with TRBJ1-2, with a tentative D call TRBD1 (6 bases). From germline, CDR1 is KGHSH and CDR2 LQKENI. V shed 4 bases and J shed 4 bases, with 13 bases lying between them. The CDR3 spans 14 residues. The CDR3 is CASSRGDTIYGYTF. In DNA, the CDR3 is TGTGCCAGCTCACGCGGGGACACTATCTATGGCTACACCTTC.

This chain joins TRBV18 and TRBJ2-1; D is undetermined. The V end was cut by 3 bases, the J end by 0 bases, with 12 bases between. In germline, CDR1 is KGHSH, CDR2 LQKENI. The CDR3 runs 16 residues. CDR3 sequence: CASSPRHTSSYNEQFF. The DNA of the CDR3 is TGTGCCAGCTCACCCAGGCACACGAGCTCCTACAATGAGCAGTTCTTC.

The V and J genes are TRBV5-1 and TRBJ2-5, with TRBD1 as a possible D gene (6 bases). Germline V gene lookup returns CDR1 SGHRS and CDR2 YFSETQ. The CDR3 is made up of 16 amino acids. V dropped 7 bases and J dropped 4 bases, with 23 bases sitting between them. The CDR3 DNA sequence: TGCGCCAGCGATCCGGGACATGAGCTTCGGGCAGAGACCCAGTACTTC. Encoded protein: CASDPGHELRAETQYF.

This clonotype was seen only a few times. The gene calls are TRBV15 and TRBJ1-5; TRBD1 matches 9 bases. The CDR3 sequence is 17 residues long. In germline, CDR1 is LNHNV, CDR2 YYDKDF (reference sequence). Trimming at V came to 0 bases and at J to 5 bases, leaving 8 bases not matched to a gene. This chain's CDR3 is CATSRDKRDRVYQPQHF. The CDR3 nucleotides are TGTGCCACCAGCAGAGATAAACGGGACAGGGTTTATCAGCCCCAGCATTTT.

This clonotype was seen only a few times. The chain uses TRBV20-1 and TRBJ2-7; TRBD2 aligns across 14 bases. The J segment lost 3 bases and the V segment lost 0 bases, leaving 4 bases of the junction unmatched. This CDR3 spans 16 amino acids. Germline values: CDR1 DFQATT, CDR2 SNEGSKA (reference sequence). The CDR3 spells CSARDRTSGGLYEQYF. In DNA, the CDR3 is TGCAGTGCTAGAGACCGGACTAGCGGGGGGCTCTACGAGCAGTACTTC.

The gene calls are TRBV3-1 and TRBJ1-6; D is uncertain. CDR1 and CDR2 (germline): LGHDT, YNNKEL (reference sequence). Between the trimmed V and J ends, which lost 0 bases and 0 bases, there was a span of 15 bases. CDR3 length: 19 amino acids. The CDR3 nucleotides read TGTGCCAGCAGCCAAGAAAGCGCAGGACTAAGCTCCTATAATTCACCCCTCCACTTT. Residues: CASSQESAGLSSYNSPLHF.

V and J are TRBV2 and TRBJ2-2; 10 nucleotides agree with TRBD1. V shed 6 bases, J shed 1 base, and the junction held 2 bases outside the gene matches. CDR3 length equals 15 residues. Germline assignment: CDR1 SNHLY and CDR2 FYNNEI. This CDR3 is CASSRDRGNTGELFF. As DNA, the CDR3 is TGTGCCAGCAGCCGGGACAGGGGGAACACCGGGGAGCTGTTTTTT.

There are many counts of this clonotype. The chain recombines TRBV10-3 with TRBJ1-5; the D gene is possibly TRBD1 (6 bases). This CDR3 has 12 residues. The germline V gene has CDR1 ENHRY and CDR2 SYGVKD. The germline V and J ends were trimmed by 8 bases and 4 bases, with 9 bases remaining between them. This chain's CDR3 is CAIGQKNQPQHF. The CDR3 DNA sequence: TGTGCCATCGGACAGAAAAATCAGCCCCAGCATTTT.

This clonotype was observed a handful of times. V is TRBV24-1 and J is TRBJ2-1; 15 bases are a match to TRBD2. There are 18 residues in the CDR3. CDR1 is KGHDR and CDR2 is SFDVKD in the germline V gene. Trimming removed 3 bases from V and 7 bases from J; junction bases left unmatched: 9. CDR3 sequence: CATSDPGTSGRNRNEQFF. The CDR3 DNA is TGTGCCACCAGTGATCCCGGGACTAGCGGGAGGAATCGAAATGAGCAGTTCTTC.

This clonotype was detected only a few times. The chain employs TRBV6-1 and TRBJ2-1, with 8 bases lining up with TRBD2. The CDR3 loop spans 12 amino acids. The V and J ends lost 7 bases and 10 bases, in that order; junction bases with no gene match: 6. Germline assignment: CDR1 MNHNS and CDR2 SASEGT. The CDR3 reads CASKTVAGEQFF. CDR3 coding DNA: TGTGCCAGCAAAACCGTAGCGGGGGAGCAGTTCTTC.

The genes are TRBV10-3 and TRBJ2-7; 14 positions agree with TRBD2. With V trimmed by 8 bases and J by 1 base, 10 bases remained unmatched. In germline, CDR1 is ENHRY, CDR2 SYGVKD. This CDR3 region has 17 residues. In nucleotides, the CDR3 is TGTGCCATCGGTCTGGGACTAGCGGGAGTGAAGTCCTACGAGCAGTACTTC. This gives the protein CAIGLGLAGVKSYEQYF.